This entry lists 20 T cell receptor beta chains sequenced from one sample in a study of T-cell reconstitution after alpha-beta-depleted transplantation in children. Preparation of the TCRbeta library used unique molecular identifiers. TCRdb independently ran MiXCR on the PCR reads; one entry per CDR3 protein. The sample comprises about 580,000 distinct CDR3 sequences, 23% of which are singletons, and roughly 15% rests with the top ten. Sample: PBMCs, mostly from graft donor cells, taken 360 days after TCRalphabeta/CD19-depleted stem cell transplant. The receptors originated from a boy in the first two years of life who had a stem cell transplant for acute myeloid leukemia, so the T cells may come from the graft donor.

This rearrangement joins TRBV12-3 or TRBV12-4 to TRBJ2-3; 12 bases match TRBD2. The CDR3 runs 16 residues. The ends lost 2 bases at V and 5 bases at J; junction bases unmatched: 5. DNA for the CDR3: TGTGCCAGCAGTTTAAAGTCTAGCGGGGGGGGAGATACGCAGTATTTT. Protein: CASSLKSSGGGDTQYF.

The chain combines TRBV6-5 with TRBJ1-2; D is possibly TRBD1 (6 bases). CDR1 and CDR2 (germline): MNHEY, SVGAGI. This CDR3 is 14 amino acids long. Between the trimmed V and J ends, which lost 0 bases and 6 bases, there was a span of 11 bases. The CDR3 reads CASSYSRGRDGYTF. Here the CDR3 DNA reads TGTGCCAGCAGTTACTCCAGGGGACGGGATGGCTACACCTTC.

This clonotype was seen a single time. V and J are TRBV6-5 and TRBJ2-1; 7 nucleotides agree with TRBD2. The CDR3 totals 16 residues. Germline CDR1 is MNHEY and CDR2 is SVGAGI. V trimming: 2 bases; J trimming: 3 bases; junction bases outside the gene matches: 7. Here the CDR3 DNA reads TGTGCCAGCAGTTACCGTAGCGGGCAAAGCTACAATGAGCAGTTCTTC. Amino acid sequence: CASSYRSGQSYNEQFF.

This clonotype was seen a handful of times. The chain is built from TRBV15 and TRBJ1-1; D call uncertain. The V end lost 1 base, the J end lost 3 bases, and 6 bases lay between the germline ends. The germline gives CDR1 LNHNV, CDR2 YYDKDF (reference sequence). This CDR3 has 13 amino acids. The CDR3 sequence is CATSRVRDTEAFF. CDR3 coding DNA: TGTGCCACCAGCAGAGTGCGGGACACTGAAGCTTTCTTT.

This clonotype has a handful of counts. The chain combines TRBV7-9 with TRBJ2-7; perhaps TRBD1 as D (6 bases). Trimming took off 1 base at V and 3 bases at J, with 16 bases between the two ends. The CDR3 consists of 16 residues. From germline, CDR1 is SEHNR and CDR2 FQNEAQ (reference sequence). CDR3 in amino acids: CASSLVSPDSYYEQYF. CDR3 coding DNA: TGTGCCAGCAGCTTAGTCTCCCCGGACAGTTACTACGAGCAGTACTTC.

This clonotype has a count of ten or more. The chain has TRBV4-1 and TRBJ2-5, with D perhaps matching TRBD2 (6 bases). This CDR3 comprises 14 residues. With 1 base removed from V and 4 bases from J, the gap between germline ends came to 10 bases. Germline CDR1 is MGHRA and CDR2 is YSYEKL. CDR3 nucleotide sequence: TGCGCCAGCAGCCAAGGTCTACTAGCAGAGACCCAGTACTTC. Translation: CASSQGLLAETQYF.

A note on this clonotype: Just one base apart from a much larger clone, this may be a read error. The V gene is TRBV9, the J gene TRBJ1-4; 9 bases map to TRBD1. The J segment lost 8 bases and the V segment lost 4 bases, leaving 12 bases of the junction unmatched. This CDR3 has 16 residues. Germline V gene lookup returns CDR1 SGDLS and CDR2 YYNGEE. The CDR3 DNA sequence: TGTGCCAGCAGCACCGGACAGGGGACAACAGAGGAAAAACTGTTTTTT. Translation gives CASSTGQGTTEEKLFF.

The chain links TRBV6-5 to TRBJ2-5, with D tentatively TRBD1 (5 bases). V was shortened by 0 bases and J by 2 bases, with 16 bases between the two germline ends. Germline V lookup: CDR1 MNHEY, CDR2 SVGAGI. CDR3 length: 17 amino acids. The CDR3: CASSYSMLGQLQETQYF. For the CDR3, the DNA is TGTGCCAGCAGTTACTCGATGTTGGGGCAGCTTCAAGAGACCCAGTACTTC.

This rearrangement joins TRBV5-1 to TRBJ1-1, with 8 bases identical to TRBD1. The length of the CDR3 is 16 residues. CDR1 SGHRS and CDR2 YFSETQ come from the germline V gene. After removal of 7 bases from V and 3 bases from J, the junction contained 14 bases not matched to a gene. The CDR3 DNA follows: TGCGCCAGCTCCTTTAGGCCCCAGGGGGCCTACACTGAAGCTTTCTTT. Translated, it gives CASSFRPQGAYTEAFF.

The chain is built from TRBV5-1 and TRBJ2-1; the D gene is possibly TRBD1 (5 bases). The CDR3 covers 14 residues. V was shortened by 3 bases and J by 5 bases, with 12 bases between the two germline ends. Germline V CDR1 and CDR2: SGHRS, YFSETQ. CDR3 DNA sequence: TGCGCCAGCAGCTCCGGCTTAGGGGACAATGAGCAGTTCTTC. It specifies CASSSGLGDNEQFF.

V gene TRBV7-6 combines with J gene TRBJ1-1, with 8 bases identical to TRBD1. Unmatched junction bases numbered 9, after V lost 0 bases and J lost 6 bases. CDR1 is SGHVS and CDR2 is FNYEAQ in the germline V gene. CDR3 length: 16 amino acids. CDR3 nucleotides: TGTGCCAGCAGCTTAGCGCTCGGACAGGGAAACGCTGAAGCTTTCTTT. Translated, it gives CASSLALGQGNAEAFF.

CDR3 sequence: CSARIAGIYNEQFF. CDR3 sequence (DNA): TGCAGTGCTAGGATAGCGGGGATCTACAATGAGCAGTTCTTC. This chain links TRBV20-1 with TRBJ2-1; TRBD2 agrees at 8 bases. The germline CDR1 and CDR2 sequences are DFQATT and SNEGSKA (reference sequence). The CDR3 length is 14 residues. With 3 bases clipped from V and 3 bases from J, the junction kept 4 bases outside the gene matches.

CDR3 in DNA: TGTGCCAGCAGCTTAGGGTCGACAGGGACTAACTATGGCTACACCTTC. It codes for CASSLGSTGTNYGYTF. The rearrangement links TRBV7-8 to TRBJ1-2; TRBD1 aligns across 7 bases. V lost 1 base to trimming and J lost 0 bases; unmatched junction nucleotides: 5. CDR3 length: 16 amino acids. The germline gives CDR1 SGHVS, CDR2 FQNEAQ.

The rearrangement uses TRBV7-2 and TRBJ2-3; unclear D gene. Germline assignment: CDR1 SGHTA and CDR2 FQGNSA. Trimming pared 5 bases from V and 6 bases from J, leaving 9 bases between. The CDR3 consists of 12 residues. The CDR3 bases are TGTGCCAGCAGCATTTCCGGGGATACGCAGTATTTT. Translating gives CASSISGDTQYF.

This clonotype was counted ten times or more. This chain joins TRBV12-3 or TRBV12-4 and TRBJ2-2; 9 nucleotides line up with TRBD2. The CDR3 covers 17 residues. V shed 1 base and J 4 bases; nucleotides not matched to a gene: 7. The CDR3 sequence: CASSLVLAGDVTGELFF. Written as DNA, the CDR3 is TGTGCCAGCAGTTTAGTCTTAGCGGGGGACGTCACCGGGGAGCTGTTTTTT.

This clonotype was counted at least ten times. The rearrangement uses TRBV7-8 and TRBJ2-7; maybe TRBD1 (6 bases). Germline loops: CDR1 SGHVS, CDR2 FQNEAQ. This CDR3 is built from 14 residues. V was clipped by 6 bases and J by 3 bases, with 15 bases between them. The CDR3 region has the DNA TGTGCCAGCAGTTACAACAGGGACCACTACGAGCAGTACTTC. It translates to CASSYNRDHYEQYF.

Turning to this clonotype: Its ends do not fully match the called genes, so a read error is possible. This sequence joins TRBV27 and TRBJ1-5; TRBD1 agrees at 9 bases. From germline, CDR1 is MNHEY and CDR2 SMNVEV (reference sequence). The length of the CDR3 is 13 residues. CDR3 DNA: TGCACCAGCAGTCCCCGGACAGGGGTAGCCCAGCATTTT. It specifies CTSSPRTGVAQHF.

V and J are TRBV27 and TRBJ2-7; D perhaps matches TRBD1 (5 bases). The CDR3 consists of 14 residues. Trimming removed 6 bases from V and 0 bases from J, with 12 bases in between. Germline CDR1 reads MNHEY; CDR2 reads SMNVEV (reference sequence). CDR3: CASRGVQSSYEQYF. In nucleotides, the CDR3 is TGTGCCAGCAGAGGGGTTCAAAGCTCCTACGAGCAGTACTTC.

This clonotype has more than one count but fewer than ten. The genes are TRBV7-2 and TRBJ1-1; D is possibly TRBD1 (5 bases). V was trimmed by 11 bases and J by 0 bases, leaving 13 bases between them. Germline V gene sequence: CDR1 SGHTA, CDR2 FQGNSA. There are 13 residues in the CDR3. The CDR3 reads CACSNRLNTEAFF. CDR3 DNA sequence: TGTGCCTGTTCGAACAGGCTGAACACTGAAGCTTTCTTT.

CDR3 protein: CASSQLTTNIQYF. DNA for the CDR3: TGCGCCAGCAGCCAATTAACCACAAACATTCAGTACTTC. The genes are TRBV4-3 and TRBJ2-4; D gene ambiguous. V dropped 2 bases and J dropped 6 bases, with 8 bases sitting between them. The CDR3 is made up of 13 amino acids. From germline, CDR1 is LGHNA and CDR2 YSLEER.